These 21 T cell receptor beta chains share one sample of origin, sequenced in a study of blood T cell repertoires in COVID-19. The table came from immunoSEQ multiplex PCR; TCRdb's copy has only in-frame clones and leaves some out. The sample lists roughly 190,000 clones; roughly 94% were seen once. Material for sequencing was peripheral blood. Receptors were obtained from a man aged 25 to 40 with COVID-19, enrolled during active disease.

The chain employs TRBV4-1 and TRBJ2-7; D is unresolved. This CDR3 is built from 11 residues. The ends were cut back, 3 bases at V and 5 bases at J, with 5 bases in the middle. CDR1 and CDR2 from the germline V gene are MGHRA and YSYEKL. The CDR3 reads CASSQGDEQYF. The CDR3 DNA follows: TGCGCCAGCAGCCAGGGCGACGAGCAGTACTTC.

The rearrangement uses TRBV5-1 and TRBJ2-7; TRBD1 aligns across 7 bases. This CDR3 contains 15 residues. CDR1 is SGHRS, CDR2 YFSETQ, per germline. V lost 4 bases, J lost 2 bases, and 9 bases stayed unmatched. For the CDR3, the DNA is TGCGCCAGCAGCCCAGGGACAGCGGCCACCTACGAGCAGTACTTC. Translating it yields CASSPGTAATYEQYF.

This chain connects TRBV19 to TRBJ1-5; possible D gene TRBD1, 5 bases. The germline gives CDR1 LNHDA, CDR2 SQIVND (reference sequence). V was trimmed by 10 bases and J by 4 bases, leaving 17 bases between them. The CDR3 spans 14 residues. The CDR3 region has the DNA TGTGCCAACCCCCGGCCAGGGCTGAATCAGCCCCAGCATTTT. This codes for CANPRPGLNQPQHF.

In nucleotides, the CDR3 is TGTGCCAGCAGCCAATCCGGACTAGCGGGGGGGCTATCGTACGAGCAGTACTTC. The encoded protein is CASSQSGLAGGLSYEQYF. The chain recombines TRBV3-1 (or the pseudogene TRBV3-2) with TRBJ2-7; TRBD2 matches at 15 bases. The CDR3 is made up of 18 amino acids. With V trimmed by 2 bases and J by 4 bases, 9 bases remained unmatched. CDR1 and CDR2 from the germline V gene are LGHDT and YNNKEL (reference sequence).

J is TRBJ1-1 and V is TRBV9, with D possibly being TRBD1 (6 bases). Between the trimmed V and J ends, which lost 4 bases and 0 bases, there was a span of 13 bases. Per germline, CDR1 SGDLS and CDR2 YYNGEE. The CDR3 has 15 residues. As DNA, the CDR3 is TGTGCCAGCAGCCCACCGACAGGCATGAACACTGAAGCTTTCTTT. Encoded protein: CASSPPTGMNTEAFF.

The chain couples TRBV2 to TRBJ2-7; 9 bases align to TRBD1. CDR3 size: 15 residues. The V and J ends lost 6 bases and 3 bases, in that order; junction bases with no gene match: 9. In germline, CDR1 is SNHLY, CDR2 FYNNEI. CDR3 protein: CASSETGTGYYEQYF. CDR3 sequence (DNA): TGTGCCAGCAGCGAAACCGGGACAGGGTACTACGAGCAGTACTTC.

This sequence joins TRBV7-3 and TRBJ2-2, with TRBD2 matching 7 bases. The V and J ends lost 6 bases and 0 bases, in that order; junction bases with no gene match: 1. The CDR3 loop spans 14 amino acids. Germline V gene sequence: CDR1 SGHTA, CDR2 FQGTGA. CDR3 region: CASSRGANTGELFF. The CDR3, as DNA: TGTGCCAGCAGTCGGGGGGCGAACACCGGGGAGCTGTTTTTT.

The CDR3 loop reads CASQGAHDYGYTF. DNA of the CDR3: TGTGCCAGCCAGGGGGCCCACGACTATGGCTACACCTTC. This chain connects TRBV6-5 to TRBJ1-2, with 8 positions matching TRBD1. CDR1 and CDR2 from the germline V gene are MNHEY and SVGAGI. The CDR3 extends over 13 amino acids. V was clipped by 8 bases and J by 3 bases; unmatched bases: 5.

The chain links TRBV3-1 (or the pseudogene TRBV3-2) to TRBJ2-1, with 8 positions matching TRBD2. Germline CDR1 LGHDT, CDR2 YNNKEL (reference sequence). The CDR3 extends over 18 amino acids. The J segment lost 8 bases and the V segment lost 0 bases, leaving 15 bases of the junction unmatched. The CDR3 DNA follows: TGTGCCAGCAGCCAAGATGGCTGGGAGCGGGGGATCGGCCATGAGCAGTTCTTC. Its translation is CASSQDGWERGIGHEQFF.

The CDR3 bases are TGTGCCAGCAGCCTTCTGGACAGGGGGGATACTGAAGCTTTCTTT. Its translation: CASSLLDRGDTEAFF. The genes are TRBV3-1 (or the pseudogene TRBV3-2) and TRBJ1-1; TRBD1 agrees at 10 bases. CDR1 and CDR2 from the germline V gene are LGHDT and YNNKEL (reference sequence). The J segment lost 5 bases and the V segment lost 4 bases, leaving 7 bases of the junction unmatched. The CDR3 is 15 residues long.

This clone was recorded a few times. CDR3 region: CASSYSEGSYEQYF. The CDR3 nucleotides read TGTGCCAGCAGTTACTCCGAGGGCAGCTACGAGCAGTACTTC. The genes are TRBV6-6 and TRBJ2-7; D perhaps matches TRBD2 (5 bases). CDR1 and CDR2 (germline): MNHNY, SVGAGI (reference sequence). This CDR3 is built from 14 residues. V was trimmed by 0 bases and J by 3 bases, leaving 9 bases between them.

J is TRBJ1-2 and V is TRBV29-1; 11 bases are a match to TRBD1. The germline gives CDR1 SQVTM, CDR2 ANQGSEA. Losses at the gene ends were 6 bases for V and 7 bases for J; bases not matched to a gene: 13. This CDR3 contains 15 residues. CDR3 protein: CSVGTGGESRAGYTF. The DNA for the CDR3 is TGCAGCGTGGGGACAGGGGGGGAATCGAGGGCTGGCTACACCTTC.

V usage is TRBV5-6 and J usage is TRBJ1-2; 8 bases are shared with TRBD1. The CDR3 covers 14 residues. The V gene end was trimmed by 3 bases and the J gene end by 4 bases; junction bases not matched to a gene: 5. The germline CDR1 and CDR2 sequences are SGHDT and YYEEEE. In nucleotides, the CDR3 is TGTGCCAGCAGCTATATGGACAGGGTCTATGGCTACACCTTC. Amino acids: CASSYMDRVYGYTF.

The chain employs TRBV29-1 and TRBJ1-4; 10 bases map to TRBD1. This CDR3 comprises 13 residues. The ends lost 7 bases at V and 7 bases at J; junction bases unmatched: 6. Per the germline V gene, CDR1 is SQVTM and CDR2 is ANQGSEA. CDR3: CSARDRGPEKLFF. The CDR3, as DNA: TGCAGCGCCAGAGACAGGGGGCCTGAAAAACTGTTTTTT.

Points on this clone: The same CDR3 arises from other DNA sequences in this sample as well. The chain is built from TRBV18 and TRBJ2-1; no definite D call. The CDR3 has 15 amino acids. Germline V gene data show CDR1 as KGHSH and CDR2 as LQKENI. Trimming pared 5 bases from V and 0 bases from J, leaving 11 bases between. The CDR3 sequence is CASSLDRSSYNEQFF. In DNA form, the CDR3 reads TGTGCCAGCTCATTAGACCGGAGCTCCTACAATGAGCAGTTCTTC.

The chain has TRBV25-1 and TRBJ1-2; no definite D call. This CDR3 has 11 residues. Trimming removed 4 bases at V and 5 bases at J, with 5 bases between. The germline CDR1 and CDR2 sequences are MGHDK and SYGVNS. The CDR3 nucleotides are TGTGCCAGCAGTGTTCTGTATGGCTACACCTTC. Protein product: CASSVLYGYTF.

The J gene is TRBJ2-2, the V gene TRBV13, with 10 bases fitting TRBD2. This CDR3 has 17 residues. Germline V gene lookup returns CDR1 PRHDT and CDR2 FYEKMQ (reference sequence). V lost 1 base, J lost 4 bases, and 6 bases stayed unmatched. The CDR3 sequence is CASSLVASGGTTGELFF. The CDR3 DNA sequence: TGTGCCAGCAGCTTAGTAGCTAGCGGGGGAACCACCGGGGAGCTGTTTTTT.

The V gene is TRBV18, the J gene TRBJ2-3; the D gene is possibly TRBD2 (6 bases). V was cut by 7 bases and J by 6 bases, with 26 bases left in between. CDR1 is KGHSH and CDR2 is LQKENI in the germline V gene. This CDR3 has 17 residues. CDR3 residues: CASFTRRSGGAHDTQYF. CDR3 coding DNA: TGTGCCAGCTTCACCAGGAGATCCGGGGGAGCACACGATACGCAGTATTTT.

The CDR3 DNA is TGTGCCTGGAACCAGGGCGGAAAACTGTTTTTT. Residues: CAWNQGGKLFF. The rearrangement joins TRBV30 to TRBJ1-4, with D possibly matching TRBD1 (5 bases). CDR3 length: 11 amino acids. V lost 4 bases to trimming and J lost 10 bases, with 10 bases between them. Germline lookup yields CDR1 GTSNPN and CDR2 SVGIG (reference sequence).

V usage is TRBV3-1 (or the pseudogene TRBV3-2) and J usage is TRBJ2-2; tentative D call: TRBD1 (6 bases). CDR1 and CDR2 (germline): LGHDT, YNNKEL (reference sequence). This CDR3 is built from 14 residues. Trimming shortened V by 6 bases and J by 2 bases, and 10 bases separated the two germline ends. In nucleotides, the CDR3 is TGTGCCAGCAGTCGGGACACCAACACCGGGGAGCTGTTTTTT. As protein: CASSRDTNTGELFF.

This rearrangement joins TRBV30 to TRBJ2-3; 8 bases map to TRBD2. CDR1 GTSNPN and CDR2 SVGIG come from the germline V gene (reference sequence). J was trimmed by 5 bases and V by 3 bases; bases with no gene match: 7. CDR3 size: 14 residues. CDR3 in DNA: TGTGCCTGGAGGTTCAGCGGGGGAGGAGATACGCAGTATTTT. This sequence encodes CAWRFSGGGDTQYF.